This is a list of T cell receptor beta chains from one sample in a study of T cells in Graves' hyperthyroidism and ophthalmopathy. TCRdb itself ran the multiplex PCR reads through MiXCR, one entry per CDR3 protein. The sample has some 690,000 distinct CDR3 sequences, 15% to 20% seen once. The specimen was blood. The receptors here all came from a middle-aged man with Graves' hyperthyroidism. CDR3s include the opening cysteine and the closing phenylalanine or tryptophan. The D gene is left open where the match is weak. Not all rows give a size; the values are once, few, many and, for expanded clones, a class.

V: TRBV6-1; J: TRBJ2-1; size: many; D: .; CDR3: CASSPGLLRSNEQFF; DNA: TGTGCCAGCAGTCCGGGCCTCTTAAGGAGCAATGAGCAGTTCTTC
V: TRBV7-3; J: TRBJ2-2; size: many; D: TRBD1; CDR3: CASSLNWGDRGTGELFF; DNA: TGTGCCAGCAGCTTAAATTGGGGGGACAGGGGCACCGGGGAGCTGTTTTTT
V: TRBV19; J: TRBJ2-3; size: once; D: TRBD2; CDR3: CATQGVSGGRNTQYF; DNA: TGTGCCACCCAGGGCGTATCTGGCGGGAGGAATACGCAGTATTTT
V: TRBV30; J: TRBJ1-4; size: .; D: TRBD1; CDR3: CAWKAGGYEKLFF; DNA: TGTGCCTGGAAGGCAGGGGGTTACGAAAAACTGTTTTTT
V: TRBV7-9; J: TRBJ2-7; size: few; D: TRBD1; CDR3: CASSAGQGDGPYEQYF; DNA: TGTGCCAGCAGCGCGGGACAGGGAGATGGACCCTACGAGCAGTACTTC
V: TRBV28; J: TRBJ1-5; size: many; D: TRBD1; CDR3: CASSGRQGSGNQPQHF; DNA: TGTGCCAGCAGTGGCCGACAGGGTTCGGGCAATCAGCCCCAGCATTTT
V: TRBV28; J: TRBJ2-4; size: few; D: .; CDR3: CASSSPQLAKNIQCF; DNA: TGTGCCAGCAGTTCCCCCCAGCTAGCCAAAAACATTCAGTGCTTC
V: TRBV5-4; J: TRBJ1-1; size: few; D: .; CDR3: CASIGGGTEAFF; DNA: TGTGCCAGCATCGGAGGGGGTACTGAAGCTTTCTTT
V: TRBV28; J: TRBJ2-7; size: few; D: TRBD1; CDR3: CASSLPGTGSHEQYF; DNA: TGTGCCAGCAGTTTACCGGGGACAGGGTCCCACGAGCAGTACTTC
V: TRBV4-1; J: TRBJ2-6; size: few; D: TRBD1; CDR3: CASSRGQGATGANVLTF; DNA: TGCGCCAGCAGCCGGGGACAGGGGGCGACCGGGGCCAACGTCCTGACTTTC
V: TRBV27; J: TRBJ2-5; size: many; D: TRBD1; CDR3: CASRPQGALIQTQYF; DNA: TGTGCCAGCAGACCTCAGGGGGCTCTAATACAGACCCAGTACTTC
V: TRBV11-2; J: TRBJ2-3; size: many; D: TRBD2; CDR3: CASRPLAGGVTDTQYF; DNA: TGTGCCAGCCGTCCCCTAGCGGGGGGGGTCACAGATACGCAGTATTTT
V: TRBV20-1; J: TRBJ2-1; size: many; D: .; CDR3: CSGVYNEQFF; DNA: TGCAGTGGGGTGTACAATGAGCAGTTCTTC
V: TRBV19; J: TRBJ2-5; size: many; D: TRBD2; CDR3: CASSTSGRETQYF; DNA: TGTGCCAGCAGCACTAGCGGGAGAGAGACCCAGTACTTC
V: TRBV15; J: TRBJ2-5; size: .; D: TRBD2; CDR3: CATDNPGLAGVLGETQYF; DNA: TGTGCCACCGACAATCCGGGACTAGCGGGAGTCTTGGGAGAGACCCAGTACTTC
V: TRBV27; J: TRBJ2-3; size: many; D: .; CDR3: CASSFLPGGSTDTQYF; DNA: TGTGCCAGCAGTTTCTTGCCTGGAGGAAGCACAGATACGCAGTATTTT
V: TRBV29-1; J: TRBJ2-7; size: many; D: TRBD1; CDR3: CSVRRQGIYEQYF; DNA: TGCAGCGTCAGAAGACAGGGGATCTACGAGCAGTACTTC
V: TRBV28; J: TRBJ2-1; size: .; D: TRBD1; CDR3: CASSWDRDWGQGFLNEQFF; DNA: TGTGCCAGCAGTTGGGATCGTGATTGGGGACAGGGCTTTTTGAATGAGCAGTTCTTC
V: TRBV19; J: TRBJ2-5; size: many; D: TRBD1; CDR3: CASSFQDRGRETQYF; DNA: TGTGCCAGTAGTTTCCAGGACAGGGGGCGAGAGACCCAGTACTTC
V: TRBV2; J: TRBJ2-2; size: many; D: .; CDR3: CASLQDALTGELFF; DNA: TGTGCCAGCCTACAGGACGCATTAACCGGGGAGCTGTTTTTT
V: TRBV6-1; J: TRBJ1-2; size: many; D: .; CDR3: CASSPGTVYGYTF; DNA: TGTGCCAGCAGCCCCGGGACGGTATATGGCTACACCTTC
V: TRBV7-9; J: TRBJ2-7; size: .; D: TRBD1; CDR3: CASSSRTGNEQYF; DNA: TGTGCCAGCAGCTCCAGGACAGGGAACGAGCAGTACTTC
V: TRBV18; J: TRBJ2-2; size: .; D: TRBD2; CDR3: CASSPPAAGGFTGELFF; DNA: TGTGCCAGCTCACCACCGGCAGCGGGAGGTTTCACCGGGGAGCTGTTTTTT
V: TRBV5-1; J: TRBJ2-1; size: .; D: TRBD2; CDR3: CASSLGDSGSNEQFF; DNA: TGCGCCAGCAGCTTAGGGGATAGCGGGAGTAATGAGCAGTTCTTC
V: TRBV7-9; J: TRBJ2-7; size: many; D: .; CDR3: CASSRISYEQYF; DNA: TGTGCCAGCAGCCGGATATCCTACGAGCAGTACTTC
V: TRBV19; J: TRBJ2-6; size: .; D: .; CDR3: CAGSRPGSSGANVLTF; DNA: TGTGCCGGTAGTAGGCCGGGCTCCTCTGGGGCCAACGTCCTGACTTTC
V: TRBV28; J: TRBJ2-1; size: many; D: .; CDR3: CASSLTPFRDSSYNEQFF; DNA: TGTGCCAGCAGTTTAACTCCATTCAGAGACAGCTCCTACAATGAGCAGTTCTTC
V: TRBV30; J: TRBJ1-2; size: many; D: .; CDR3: CAWRYQGMDYGYTF; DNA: TGTGCCTGGAGGTACCAGGGAATGGACTATGGCTACACCTTC
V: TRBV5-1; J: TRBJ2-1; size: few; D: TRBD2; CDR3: CASSPGTSGRALWDEQFF; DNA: TGCGCCAGCAGCCCGGGGACTAGCGGGAGGGCTCTTTGGGATGAGCAGTTCTTC
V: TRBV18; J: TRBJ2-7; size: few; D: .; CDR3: CASSRLHGQFPLEQYF; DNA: TGTGCCAGCTCACGACTCCACGGGCAGTTCCCCCTCGAGCAGTACTTC
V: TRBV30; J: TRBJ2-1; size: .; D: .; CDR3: CAWSFDGDYNEQFF; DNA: TGTGCCTGGAGTTTTGATGGCGACTACAATGAGCAGTTCTTC
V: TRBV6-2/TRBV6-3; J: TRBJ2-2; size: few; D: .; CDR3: CASSLPHPNTGELFF; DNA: TGTGCCAGCAGCCTTCCACACCCGAACACCGGGGAGCTGTTTTTT
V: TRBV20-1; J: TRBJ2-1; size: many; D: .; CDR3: CSARSSLRLLSYNEQFF; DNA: TGCAGTGCCCGGTCGTCTCTTCGCCTCCTCTCCTACAATGAGCAGTTCTTC
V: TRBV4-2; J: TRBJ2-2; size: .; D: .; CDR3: CASSHLGTGANTGELFF; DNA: TGTGCCAGCAGCCACCTGGGGACTGGCGCGAACACCGGGGAGCTGTTTTTT
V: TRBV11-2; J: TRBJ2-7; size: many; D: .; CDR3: CASSFLQGNPYEQYF; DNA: TGTGCCAGCAGCTTTTTACAGGGAAACCCGTACGAGCAGTACTTC
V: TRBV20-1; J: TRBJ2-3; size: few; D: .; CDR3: CSASILSYTDTQYF; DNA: TGCAGTGCTAGTATTTTATCGTACACAGATACGCAGTATTTT
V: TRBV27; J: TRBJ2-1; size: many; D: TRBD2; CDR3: CASSTGTSFDNEQFF; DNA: TGTGCCAGCAGTACCGGGACTAGCTTCGACAATGAGCAGTTCTTC
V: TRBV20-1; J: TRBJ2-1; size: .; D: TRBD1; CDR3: CSARGQGAILSNEQFF; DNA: TGCAGTGCTAGGGGGCAGGGGGCTATTCTATCCAATGAGCAGTTCTTC
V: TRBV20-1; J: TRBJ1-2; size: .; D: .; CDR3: CSARPPGLGYGYTF; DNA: TGCAGTGCTAGGCCTCCAGGGTTGGGCTATGGCTACACCTTC
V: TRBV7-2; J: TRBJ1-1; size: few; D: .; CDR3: CASRLGANDTEAFF; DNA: TGTGCCAGCAGGCTAGGGGCGAACGACACTGAAGCTTTCTTT
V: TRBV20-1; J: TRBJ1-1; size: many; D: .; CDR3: CSAPEGGGGMNTEAFF; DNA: TGCAGTGCCCCGGAAGGGGGGGGAGGAATGAACACTGAAGCTTTCTTT
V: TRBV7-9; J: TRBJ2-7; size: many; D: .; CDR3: CASSLGRAVSEQYF; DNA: TGTGCCAGCAGCTTAGGCAGGGCGGTTAGCGAGCAGTACTTC
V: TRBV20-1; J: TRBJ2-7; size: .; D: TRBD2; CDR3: CSARRTGTSYEQYF; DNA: TGCAGTGCTAGAAGAACCGGGACTAGTTACGAGCAGTACTTC
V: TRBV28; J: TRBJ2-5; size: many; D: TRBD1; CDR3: CASSFYAGTGPLETQYF; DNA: TGTGCCAGCAGTTTCTACGCCGGGACAGGCCCCCTGGAGACCCAGTACTTC